The 14 T cell receptor beta chains listed next were all sequenced from one sample in a study of blood T cell repertoires in COVID-19. The protocol was immunoSEQ multiplex PCR, while the TCRdb copy is restricted to in-frame clones and leaves out a portion. The sample lists about 300,000 clones, less than 85% seen once, with about 2.7% in the top ten. Sequenced: PBMCs or T cells enriched from blood (not recorded which). The receptors here all came from a woman in her fifties or sixties who had recovered from COVID-19.

V is TRBV6-1 and J is TRBJ2-1; D possibly corresponds to TRBD1 (6 bases). V was cut by 3 bases and J by 4 bases, with 13 bases left in between. CDR3 length: 15 amino acids. The germline CDR1 and CDR2 sequences are MNHNS and SASEGT. In DNA form, the CDR3 reads TGTGCCAGCAGTGAGAGACAGGTGATTTACAATGAGCAGTTCTTC. Protein sequence: CASSERQVIYNEQFF.

This clone was detected only a few times. This rearrangement joins TRBV7-9 to TRBJ1-2, with 10 bases aligning to TRBD1. The CDR3 consists of 16 residues. Germline V lookup: CDR1 SEHNR, CDR2 FQNEAQ (reference sequence). V lost 1 base to trimming and J lost 4 bases; unmatched junction nucleotides: 6. The chain's CDR3 is CASSLGTGQGTYGYTF. CDR3 nucleotide sequence: TGTGCCAGCAGCTTAGGGACGGGACAGGGGACCTATGGCTACACCTTC.

V gene TRBV5-1 combines with J gene TRBJ2-7; TRBD2 might be the D (7 bases). CDR1 is SGHRS, CDR2 YFSETQ, per germline. This CDR3 comprises 16 residues. V was shortened by 2 bases and J by 4 bases, with 19 bases between the two germline ends. CDR3 amino acids: CASSLATGGGGYEQYF. The CDR3 DNA sequence: TGCGCCAGCAGCTTAGCAACCGGGGGCGGGGGTTACGAGCAGTACTTC.

V usage is TRBV29-1 and J usage is TRBJ1-2; D perhaps matches TRBD1 (6 bases). The CDR3 runs 12 residues. Trimming shortened V by 6 bases and J by 6 bases, and 14 bases separated the two germline ends. Germline loops: CDR1 SQVTM, CDR2 ANQGSEA. CDR3 region: CSVGDTENGYTF. The CDR3 DNA reads as TGCAGCGTAGGGGACACCGAGAATGGCTACACCTTC.

Worth noting for this clone: The sample has other DNA sequences that encode this CDR3 too. This rearrangement joins TRBV2 to TRBJ2-3; 7 positions match TRBD1. The trim removed 6 bases at V and 0 bases at J, leaving 0 bases unmatched. The CDR3 runs 13 residues. Germline lookup yields CDR1 SNHLY and CDR2 FYNNEI. The CDR3 sequence is CASRTGSTDTQYF. In DNA, the CDR3 is TGTGCCAGCAGGACAGGGAGCACAGATACGCAGTATTTT.

In its sample, this clone was seen once. The genes are TRBV28 and TRBJ1-3, with 8 bases matching TRBD1. The CDR3 has 16 amino acids. CDR1 MDHEN and CDR2 SYDVKM come from the germline V gene. Trimming cost V 2 bases and J 0 bases; bases outside gene matches: 3. The CDR3 here is CASSLGTGRSGNTIYF. As DNA, the CDR3 is TGTGCCAGCAGTTTAGGGACAGGCCGCTCTGGAAACACCATATATTTT.

The J gene is TRBJ2-1, the V gene TRBV7-9, with 7 bases identical to TRBD2. V gave up 2 bases and J gave up 1 base; unmatched junction bases: 2. Germline V gene lookup returns CDR1 SEHNR and CDR2 FQNEAQ (reference sequence). This CDR3 spans 15 amino acids. The CDR3 coding sequence is TGTGCCAGCAGCTTATCCGGGAGGTCCTACAATGAGCAGTTCTTC. Amino acids: CASSLSGRSYNEQFF. Complete variable domain (other parts from reference TRBV7-9 and TRBJ2-1): DTGVSQNPRHKITKRGQNVTFRCDPISEHNRLYWYRQTLGQGPEFLTYFQNEAQLEKSRLLSDRFSAERPKGSFSTLEIQRTEQGDSAMYLCASSLSGRSYNEQFFGPGTRLTVL.

The chain joins TRBV19 to TRBJ1-5, with D unresolved. The CDR3 has 13 residues. V lost 3 bases and J lost 7, with 10 bases in between. Germline loops: CDR1 LNHDA, CDR2 SQIVND (reference sequence). Written as DNA, the CDR3 is TGTGCCAGTAGTATGGTGGAGGCGCAGCCCCAGCATTTT. Its protein product is CASSMVEAQPQHF.

This clone was picked up one time. The chain is built from TRBV6-6 and TRBJ2-2; 8 bases map to TRBD1. CDR1 and CDR2 from the germline V gene are MNHNY and SVGAGI (reference sequence). The CDR3 is 17 residues long. The V and J ends lost 5 bases and 7 bases, in that order; junction bases with no gene match: 15. In nucleotides, the CDR3 is TGTGCCAGCAGTCTACCGCCAATCGACAGGGGTGGCGGGGAGCTGTTTTTT. As protein: CASSLPPIDRGGGELFF.

The chain uses TRBV18 and TRBJ1-2; 8 bases match TRBD1. V lost 4 bases to trimming and J lost 8 bases; unmatched junction nucleotides: 6. CDR1 and CDR2 (germline): KGHSH, LQKENI. The CDR3 runs 13 residues. The CDR3 here is CASSQDRVQGYTF. In DNA form, the CDR3 reads TGTGCCAGCTCACAGGACAGGGTTCAGGGCTACACCTTC.

The V gene is TRBV19, the J gene TRBJ2-2; D gene uncertain. Germline V gene data show CDR1 as LNHDA and CDR2 as SQIVND (reference sequence). The germline V and J ends were trimmed by 3 bases and 0 bases, with 8 bases remaining between them. The CDR3 contains 15 residues. The CDR3 reads CASSINIANTGELFF. The CDR3 nucleotides read TGTGCCAGTAGTATCAACATCGCGAACACCGGGGAGCTGTTTTTT.

The chain uses TRBV9 and TRBJ1-2; a weak D match, TRBD1 (6 bases). Germline V CDR1 and CDR2: SGDLS, YYNGEE. The CDR3 is made up of 16 amino acids. The V gene lost 0 bases and the J gene lost 1 base, with 13 bases spanning the gap. The DNA for the CDR3 is TGTGCCAGCAGCGTAGACAGGGTTCCCGGTAACTATGGCTACACCTTC. Translated: CASSVDRVPGNYGYTF.

This rearrangement joins TRBV6-2 or TRBV6-3 to TRBJ1-5, with a weak D call TRBD1 (6 bases). There are 16 residues in the CDR3. V lost 2 bases, J lost 2 bases, and 13 bases lay in between. Germline CDR1 and CDR2: MNHEY and SVGEGT. The CDR3 sequence: CASSYDGGAGNQPQHF. As DNA, the CDR3 is TGTGCCAGCAGTTACGACGGGGGGGCCGGCAATCAGCCCCAGCATTTT.

This clone was seen more than once but under ten times. This chain joins TRBV11-1 and TRBJ2-5; 8 positions match TRBD1. The length of the CDR3 is 15 residues. The germline V gene has CDR1 SGHAT and CDR2 FQDESV (reference sequence). After removal of 2 bases from V and 3 bases from J, the junction contained 5 bases not matched to a gene. CDR3 DNA sequence: TGTGCCAGCAGCTTACAGGGGGCGATTGAAGAGACCCAGTACTTC. This sequence encodes CASSLQGAIEETQYF.